The 10 T cell receptor beta chains presented below share a single source sample, sequenced in a study of PD-1 blockade in classical Hodgkin lymphoma (dated by TCRdb to about 2020). The library was prepared using the immunoSEQ multiplex PCR assay. TCRdb provides this immuneACCESS table in a form limited to in-frame rearrangements. Some clones are lacking; in checked studies, under half of them reflect an unresolved V gene, and why the rest are absent is not known. Present in this sample are roughly 35,000 clones, 80% to 90% of which were seen just once. Of the sample, 7.7% is held by the ten largest clones. The label giving this sample's time point can be read as: cycle 2 day 1 (C2D1) of nivolumab. Every trial patient had relapsed following autologous stem cell transplantation, and prior brentuximab vedotin exposure was what differed among cohorts A, B and C. The sequencing used peripheral blood mononuclear cells (PBMCs), collected before the second cycle of nivolumab. The source is a human donor with classical Hodgkin lymphoma.

V usage is TRBV9 and J usage is TRBJ2-1; 7 bases align to TRBD2. Germline V gene lookup returns CDR1 SGDLS and CDR2 YYNGEE. V lost 3 bases to trimming and J lost 4 bases; unmatched junction nucleotides: 4. This CDR3 contains 14 residues. The CDR3 reads CASSGAGLYNEQFF. The CDR3 region has the DNA TGTGCCAGCAGCGGAGCGGGACTATACAATGAGCAGTTCTTC.

This clone was recorded once. The chain links TRBV11-2 to TRBJ2-1; D ambiguous. The length of the CDR3 is 12 residues. Germline V gene sequence: CDR1 SGHAT, CDR2 FQNNGV. Between the trimmed V and J ends, which lost 3 bases and 15 bases, there was a span of 15 bases. This CDR3 is CASSFVRPTLFF. CDR3 DNA: TGTGCCAGCAGCTTTGTACGGCCCACACTGTTCTTC.

The chain recombines TRBV29-1 with TRBJ2-7, with D uncertain. Germline CDR1 and CDR2: SQVTM and ANQGSEA. The CDR3 runs to 10 residues. V was pared by 4 bases and J by 1 base, with 2 bases between. CDR3 coding DNA: TGCAGCGTTGGGTCCTACGAGCAGTACTTC. Translation: CSVGSYEQYF.

V and J are TRBV6-1 and TRBJ1-3; the D is unclear. The CDR3 contains 15 residues. Deletions cut 1 base from V and 0 bases from J, with 7 bases between. The V gene's germline CDR1 is MNHNS and CDR2 SASEGT. The CDR3 nucleotides read TGTGCCAGCAGTGAAGGGGCCTACTCTGGAAACACCATATATTTT. It yields the protein CASSEGAYSGNTIYF.

The chain uses TRBV7-9 and TRBJ2-7; TRBD2 matches 8 bases. Germline values: CDR1 SEHNR, CDR2 FQNEAQ (reference sequence). Losses at the gene ends were 4 bases for V and 0 bases for J; bases not matched to a gene: 14. CDR3 length: 18 amino acids. The CDR3 spells CASSSYLREVTSSYEQYF. CDR3 sequence (DNA): TGTGCCAGCAGCTCCTACTTGCGGGAGGTAACCAGCTCCTACGAGCAGTACTTC.

This clone has a single count. This chain joins TRBV5-1 and TRBJ2-1, with 8 nucleotides matching TRBD2. This CDR3 contains 14 residues. From germline, CDR1 is SGHRS and CDR2 YFSETQ. The V gene end was trimmed by 0 bases and the J gene end by 6 bases; junction bases not matched to a gene: 2. The DNA for the CDR3 is TGCGCCAGCAGCTTGGAAGGGACTAGCAATGAGCAGTTCTTC. Its translation: CASSLEGTSNEQFF.

The chain couples TRBV28 to TRBJ1-4; no definite D call. Looked up from germline, CDR1 is MDHEN and CDR2 is SYDVKM. The V gene lost 3 bases and the J gene lost 5 bases, with 13 bases spanning the gap. The CDR3 totals 15 residues. CDR3 loop: CASSFIGTENEKLFF. In nucleotides, the CDR3 is TGTGCCAGCAGTTTCATTGGAACGGAAAATGAAAAACTGTTTTTT.

This clone was observed a single time. The chain employs TRBV6-6 and TRBJ1-1; unclear D gene. Trimming took off 6 bases at V and 3 bases at J, with 5 bases between the two ends. CDR3 length: 11 amino acids. Germline CDR1 MNHNY, CDR2 SVGAGI (reference sequence). CDR3 nucleotides: TGTGCCAGCAGCCTCGACACTGAAGCTTTCTTT. Encoded protein: CASSLDTEAFF.

The chain uses TRBV7-3 and TRBJ1-6; D might be TRBD1 (5 bases). Per germline, CDR1 SGHTA and CDR2 FQGTGA. V lost 5 bases and J 7 bases, leaving 9 bases between the germline ends. The CDR3 totals 13 residues. The DNA of the CDR3 is TGTGCCAGCAGCATCGACAGAAATTCACCCCTCCACTTT. As protein: CASSIDRNSPLHF.

The V and J genes are TRBV28 and TRBJ2-7; TRBD2 matches 8 bases. CDR3 size: 15 residues. Trimming cost V 10 bases and J 6 bases; bases outside gene matches: 17. CDR1 and CDR2 from the germline V gene are MDHEN and SYDVKM. The CDR3 nucleotides are TGTGCCACGTTATCCGGGACTAGATCTCTCGGCGAGCAGTACTTC. The encoded protein is CATLSGTRSLGEQYF.